This note documents a single TCR beta chain sequence. Its specificity is not known. CDR3 length equals 14 residues. Germline V lookup: CDR1 ENHRY, CDR2 SYGVKD. With V trimmed by 3 bases and J by 7 bases, 5 bases remained unmatched. Vbeta (60) and Jbeta (13) primers were used in the PCR. Clones were sequenced by immunoSEQ multiplex PCR, and TCRdb holds only the in-frame ones, with some missing. Of under 150,000 clones in the sample, 73% were seen once. The sample comes from a study of cytomegalovirus exposure and HLA in healthy donors. Study results and caveats: The authors enumerated over 150 TCR beta chains as linked to cytomegalovirus.

Sequenced input: PBMCs. The chain couples TRBV10-3 to TRBJ1-4; 7 positions match TRBD1. This TCR came from a woman in her thirties or forties in good health and CMV-seronegative. CDR3: CAISEGGGAEKLFF. The CDR3 region has the DNA TGTGCCATCAGTGAAGGGGGCGGTGCTGAAAAACTGTTTTTT.